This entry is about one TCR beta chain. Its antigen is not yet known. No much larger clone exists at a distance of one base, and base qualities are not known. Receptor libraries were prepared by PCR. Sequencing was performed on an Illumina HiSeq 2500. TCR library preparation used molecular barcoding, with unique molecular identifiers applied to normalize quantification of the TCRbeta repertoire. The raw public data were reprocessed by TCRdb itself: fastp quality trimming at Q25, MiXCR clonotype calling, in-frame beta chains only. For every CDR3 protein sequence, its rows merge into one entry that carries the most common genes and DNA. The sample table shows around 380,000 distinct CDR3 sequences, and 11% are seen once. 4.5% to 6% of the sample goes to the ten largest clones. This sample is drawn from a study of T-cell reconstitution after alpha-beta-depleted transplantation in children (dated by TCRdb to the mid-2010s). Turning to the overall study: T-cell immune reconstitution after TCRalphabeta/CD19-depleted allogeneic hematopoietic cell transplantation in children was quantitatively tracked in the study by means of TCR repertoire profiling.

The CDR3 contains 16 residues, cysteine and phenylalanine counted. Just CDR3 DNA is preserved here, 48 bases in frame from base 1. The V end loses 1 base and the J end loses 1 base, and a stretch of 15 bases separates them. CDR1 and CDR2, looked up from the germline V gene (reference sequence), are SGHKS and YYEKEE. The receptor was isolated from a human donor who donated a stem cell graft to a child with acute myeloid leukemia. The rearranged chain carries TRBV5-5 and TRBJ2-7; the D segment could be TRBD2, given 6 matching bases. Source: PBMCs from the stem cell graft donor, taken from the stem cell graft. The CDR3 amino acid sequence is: CASSLSGGLTSYEQYF. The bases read TGTGCCAGCAGCTTGTCAGGAGGGCTAACATCCTACGAGCAGTACTTC.